The clone carrying this T cell receptor beta chain came up a few times. The antigen remains unidentified. These data come from a study of post-analysis software for immune sequencing data. Regarding the study as a whole: With F measure, samples from one preparation batch clustered together strongly. Diversity measured as normalized Chao1 was significantly lower in multiple sclerosis patients than in controls. In patients, TRBV5-6, TRBV5-1 and TRBV20-1 belonged to roughly five TRBV segments found more frequently than in controls.

Unique molecular identifiers tagged the TCR beta cDNA libraries. The yield from roughly 1 to 10 million T cells was around 500,000 cDNA molecules in total. MiXCR, applied by TCRdb to the PCR reads, yields one record per CDR3 protein. The sample has approximately 460,000 distinct CDR3 sequences, approximately 46% seen once. Germline lookup yields CDR1 SGHRS and CDR2 YFSETQ. The CDR3 has 16 amino acids. Trimming removed 3 bases from V and 5 bases from J; junction bases left unmatched: 10. The sequencing input was blood. The V gene is TRBV5-1, the J gene TRBJ2-1, with 8 bases fitting TRBD1. The receptor comes from a girl aged 5-17 years with multiple sclerosis. The CDR3 coding sequence is TGCGCCAGCAGCTCGGGGACAGGTTACACGGACAATGAGCAGTTCTTC. Residues: CASSSGTGYTDNEQFF.